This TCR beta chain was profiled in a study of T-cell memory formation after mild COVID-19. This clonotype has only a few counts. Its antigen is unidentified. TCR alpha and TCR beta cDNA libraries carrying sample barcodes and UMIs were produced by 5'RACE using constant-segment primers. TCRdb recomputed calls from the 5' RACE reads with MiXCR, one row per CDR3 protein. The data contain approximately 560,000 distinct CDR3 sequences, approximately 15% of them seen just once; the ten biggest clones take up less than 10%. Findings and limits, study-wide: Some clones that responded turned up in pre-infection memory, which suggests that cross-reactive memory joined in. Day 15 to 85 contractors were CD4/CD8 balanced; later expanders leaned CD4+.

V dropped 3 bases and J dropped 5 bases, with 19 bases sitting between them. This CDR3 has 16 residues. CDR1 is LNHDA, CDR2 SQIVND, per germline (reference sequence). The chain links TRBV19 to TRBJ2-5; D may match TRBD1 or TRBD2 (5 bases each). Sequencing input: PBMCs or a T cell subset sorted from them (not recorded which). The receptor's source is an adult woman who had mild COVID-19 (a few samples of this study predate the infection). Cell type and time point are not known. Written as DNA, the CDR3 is TGTGCCAGTAGTATGGGGACGGGGCTCGGAGCGGAGACCCAGTACTTC. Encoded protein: CASSMGTGLGAETQYF.